This TCR beta chain was sequenced for a study of cytomegalovirus exposure and HLA in healthy donors. Overall study: The 90 to 150 validation repertoires used the same platform as the roughly 670 first-cohort repertoires, a later analysis reported.

Concerning this clone itself: Its antigen is not known.

Profiled with immunoSEQ multiplex PCR; TCRdb holds only in-frame clones, not every one. Of 90,000 to 110,000 clones listed, 88% are singletons. Whole-study results and caveats: The study flagged about 160 TCR beta chains as cytomegalovirus-associated. Most TCRs appeared rarely, but some public TCRs recurred in many donors.

The CDR3 spans 15 residues. V was clipped by 4 bases and J by 2 bases; unmatched bases: 6. Germline V gene sequence: CDR1 MDHEN, CDR2 SYDVKM. The chain links TRBV28 to TRBJ2-7; 9 positions match TRBD1. Sequenced sample: PBMCs. The sequence came from a woman under 30 in good health and CMV-seronegative. CDR3 coding DNA: TGTGCCAGCAGTTCGGGCGGGACAGGGCCCTACGAGCAGTACTTC. This encodes CASSSGGTGPYEQYF.